The subject of this entry is one T cell receptor beta chain. It has no known antigen specificity. No base-level quality is on record; no much larger clone is a single base apart. The donors were healthy, HIV-negative adults with no recently reported acute infections or vaccinations. Every donor was a Caucasian adult residing in Nashville, Tennessee, USA. CD4+ T cells were enriched through magnetic negative selection, after which naive cells were positively selected on CD45RA and the remaining negative fraction served as the memory subset. Blood was collected by leukapheresis, and PBMCs were isolated by Ficoll-Histopaque density gradient centrifugation and then cryopreserved in liquid nitrogen vapor phase. Analytical flow cytometry was used to check the purity and quantity of every magnetically sorted T cell population. Genomic DNA was isolated from every sorted fraction and measured by UV absorbance on a Nanodrop 2000c.

Using the deep immunoSEQ assay, multiplex PCR amplified TCR CDR3 regions from genomic DNA. Extracted genomic DNA from each cell subset was spread evenly across all wells of several immunoSEQ 96-well plates, with each plate serving as a replicate. For sorted subsets, approximately 0.2 ug of genomic DNA, equivalent to around 29,000 T cell genomes, went into each replicate PCR. The purified libraries were quantified using a Qubit 3.0 fluorometer, sized with a Bioanalyzer 2100, and then quantified again using the KAPA Library Quantification kit. Each immunoSEQ 96-well plate was sequenced on its own single-read 150-cycle Illumina NextSeq 550 flow cell. The study's processing was this. Because only junctional sequences without quality scores were contained in the immunoSEQ output, filtering matching that applied to full-length reads could not be performed. To assign V/J genes and CDR3, sequences were annotated using PyIR, a Python wrapper for IgBLAST v1.9, with IMGT germline references. Reads with weak V/J assignments (E-value above 1e-6), missing CDR3, stop codons, out-of-frame junctions, or ambiguous translated residues were removed. V3J clonotypes were defined by identical inferred V gene, J gene, and CDR3 amino acid sequence. To compute the percentage overlap between repertoires, the number of shared unique clonotypes was divided by the size of the smaller repertoire. Repertoire richness was assessed with RTK rarefaction, the Chao1 estimator, and Recon v2.1 estimates of unobserved clonotypes. Generation probabilities were computed with OLGA for all TCRbeta clonotypes obtained by the gDNA method from several donors. TCRdb mirrors the immuneACCESS table, restricted to in-frame sequences. Some clones are absent from its copies; in checked studies, under half trace to an unresolved V gene, and the reason for the others is unknown. That table is the source of V, J and clone size, and D and trimming were worked out from the DNA. Present in this sample are 600,000 to 750,000 clones, just under 75% of which were seen just once. About 1.7% of the sample belongs to the ten largest clones.

This specimen belongs to a study of shared clonotypes between healthy human individuals (dated by TCRdb to the early 2020s). Notes on the research overall: Two women and a few men aged 18 to 49 years were included in the cohort. Libraries were prepared and TCR repertoires were sequenced by different laboratories using diverse techniques, in order to increase sequencing depth and limit assay-specific biases. For each donor, three plates each were used for CD4 naive and CD4 memory, two plates were used for CD8 naive, and one plate was used for CD8 memory. To estimate repertoire size and how much clonotype sharing occurs between individuals, the study deeply sequenced the blood TCR repertoires of five healthy adults. Each donor's leukapheresis produced roughly between roughly 0.9 and 9 billion PBMCs. General conclusions and limits of the study: Based on pairwise subsampling, the degree of clonotype sharing among donors was expected to be affected by sequencing depth. Sharing across a handful of donors was observed for about 4.8% of naive CD4, under 4% of naive CD8, 2.3% of memory CD4, and around 0.44% of memory CD8 clonotypes. Even with the large sequencing depth, rarefaction of the sorted-subset datasets indicated that sequencing was incomplete. Compared with non-shared clonotypes, the clonotypes found in all four sorted-subset donors had higher generation probabilities. Sampling was limited to blood, and TCR repertoires in tissue likely differ from TCR repertoires in blood. Naive subsets generally had larger estimated clonotype richness than memory subsets did. The genetic and exposure-history diversity represented was limited by the small number of donors.

CDR1 and CDR2, looked up from the germline V gene (reference sequence), are MNHEY and SMNVEV. Unmatched junction bases come to 6, with V trimmed by 3 bases and J by 4 bases. Its CDR3 holds 15 amino acids, cysteine through phenylalanine. Only the CDR3 DNA stays, 45 bases, in frame from base 1. The chain was built from TRBV27 and TRBJ2-7; TRBD1 matches 10 bases in the middle. Sequences were obtained from memory CD4+ T cells sorted from blood. The sample's cell subset or site label, decoded: CD45RA-negative fraction. This receptor was obtained from a woman aged 30 to 39 in good health. CDR3 protein: CASSFGTGVSYEQYF. The DNA sequence reads TGTGCCAGCAGTTTCGGGACAGGGGTCTCGTACGAGCAGTACTTC.